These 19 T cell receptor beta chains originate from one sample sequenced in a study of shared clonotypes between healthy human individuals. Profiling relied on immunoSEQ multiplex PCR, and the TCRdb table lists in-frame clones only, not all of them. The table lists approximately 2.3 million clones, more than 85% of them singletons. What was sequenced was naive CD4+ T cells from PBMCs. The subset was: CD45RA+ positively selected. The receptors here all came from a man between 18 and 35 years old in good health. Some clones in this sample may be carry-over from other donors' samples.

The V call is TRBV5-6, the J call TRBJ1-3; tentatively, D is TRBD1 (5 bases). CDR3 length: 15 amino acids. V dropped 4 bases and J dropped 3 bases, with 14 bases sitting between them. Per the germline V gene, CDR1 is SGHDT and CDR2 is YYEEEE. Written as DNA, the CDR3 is TGTGCCAGCAGCCGGGGGGTCAGGGATGGAAACACCATATATTTT. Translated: CASSRGVRDGNTIYF.

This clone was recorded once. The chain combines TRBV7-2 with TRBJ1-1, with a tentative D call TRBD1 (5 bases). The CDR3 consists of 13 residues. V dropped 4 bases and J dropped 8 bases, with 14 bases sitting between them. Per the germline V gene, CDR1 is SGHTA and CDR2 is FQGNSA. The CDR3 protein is CASSYPDRQEAFF. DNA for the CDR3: TGTGCCAGCAGCTATCCCGACAGACAAGAAGCTTTCTTT.

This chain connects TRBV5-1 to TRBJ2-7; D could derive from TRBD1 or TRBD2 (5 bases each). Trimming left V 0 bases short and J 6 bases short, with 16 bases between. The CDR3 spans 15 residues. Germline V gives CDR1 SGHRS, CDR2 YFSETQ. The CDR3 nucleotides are TGCGCCAGCAGCTTGGAGGCAGGGCGAGGGGCCGAGCAGTACTTC. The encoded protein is CASSLEAGRGAEQYF. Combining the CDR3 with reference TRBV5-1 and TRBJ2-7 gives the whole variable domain KAGVTQTPRYLIKTRGQQVTLSCSPISGHRSVSWYQQTPGQGLQFLFEYFSETQRNKGNFPGRFSGRQFSNSRSEMNVSTLELGDSALYLCASSLEAGRGAEQYFGPGTRLTVT.

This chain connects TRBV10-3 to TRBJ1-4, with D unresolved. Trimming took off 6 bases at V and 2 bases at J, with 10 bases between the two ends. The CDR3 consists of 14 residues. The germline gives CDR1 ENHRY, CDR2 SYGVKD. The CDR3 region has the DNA TGTGCCATCAGATTCCGCCCGACTAATGAAAAACTGTTTTTT. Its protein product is CAIRFRPTNEKLFF.

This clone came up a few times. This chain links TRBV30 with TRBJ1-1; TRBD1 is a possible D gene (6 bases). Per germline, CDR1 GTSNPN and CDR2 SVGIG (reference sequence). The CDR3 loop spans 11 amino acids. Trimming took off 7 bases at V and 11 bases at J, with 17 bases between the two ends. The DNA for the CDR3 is TGTGCCTTACTTCCCCGGGACAAGGCTTTCTTT. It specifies CALLPRDKAFF.

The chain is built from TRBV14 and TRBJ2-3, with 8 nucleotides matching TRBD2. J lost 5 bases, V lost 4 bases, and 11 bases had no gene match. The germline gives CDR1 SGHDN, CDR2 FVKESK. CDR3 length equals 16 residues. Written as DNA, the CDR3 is TGTGCCAGCAGCCTCGGGGGGACTAGACATAAAGATACGCAGTATTTT. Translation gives CASSLGGTRHKDTQYF.

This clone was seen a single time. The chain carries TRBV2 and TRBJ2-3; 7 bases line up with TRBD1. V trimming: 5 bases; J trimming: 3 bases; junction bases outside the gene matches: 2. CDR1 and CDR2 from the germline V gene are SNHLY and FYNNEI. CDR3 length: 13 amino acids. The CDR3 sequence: CASSQTGTDTQYF. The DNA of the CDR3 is TGTGCCAGCAGTCAGACAGGGACAGATACGCAGTATTTT. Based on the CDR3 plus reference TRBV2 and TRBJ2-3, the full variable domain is EPEVTQTPSHQVTQMGQEVILRCVPISNHLYFYWYRQILGQKVEFLVSFYNNEISEKSEIFDDQFSVERPDGSNFTLKIRSTKLEDSAMYFCASSQTGTDTQYFGPGTRLTVL.

The CDR3 protein is CASSERTSGSADTQYF. DNA for the CDR3: TGTGCCAGCAGTGAGAGGACTAGCGGGAGCGCAGATACGCAGTATTTT. The chain couples TRBV6-1 to TRBJ2-3, with 13 bases lining up with TRBD2. Germline trimming cut 3 bases from V and 4 bases from J; bases unmatched to any gene: 4. The CDR3 is 16 amino acids. Germline V gene sequence: CDR1 MNHNS, CDR2 SASEGT.

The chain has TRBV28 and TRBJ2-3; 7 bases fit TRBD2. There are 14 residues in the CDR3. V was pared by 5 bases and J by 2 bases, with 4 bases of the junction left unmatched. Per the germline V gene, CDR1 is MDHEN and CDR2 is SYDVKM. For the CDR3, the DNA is TGTGCCAGCAGTCGGGGGGACTTCACAGATACGCAGTATTTT. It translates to CASSRGDFTDTQYF.

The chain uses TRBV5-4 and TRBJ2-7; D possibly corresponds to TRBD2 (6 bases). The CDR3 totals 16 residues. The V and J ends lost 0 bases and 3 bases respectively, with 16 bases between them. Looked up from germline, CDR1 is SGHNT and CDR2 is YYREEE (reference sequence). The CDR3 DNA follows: TGTGCCAGCAGCTTGGGTGGGCCTAGCGCTTTCTACGAGCAGTACTTC. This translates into CASSLGGPSAFYEQYF.

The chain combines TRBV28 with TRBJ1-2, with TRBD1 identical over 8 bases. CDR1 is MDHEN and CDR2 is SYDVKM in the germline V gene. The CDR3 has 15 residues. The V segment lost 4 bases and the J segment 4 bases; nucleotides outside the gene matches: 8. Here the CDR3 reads CASSSPGQEGYGYTF. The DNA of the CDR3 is TGTGCCAGCAGTTCGCCGGGACAGGAGGGCTATGGCTACACCTTC.

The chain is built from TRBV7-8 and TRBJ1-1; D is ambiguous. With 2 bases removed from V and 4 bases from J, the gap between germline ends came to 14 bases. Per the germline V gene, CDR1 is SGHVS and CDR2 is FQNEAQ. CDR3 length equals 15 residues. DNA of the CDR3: TGTGCCAGCAGCTTACGGTCAAAACCGGGCACTGAAGCTTTCTTT. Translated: CASSLRSKPGTEAFF. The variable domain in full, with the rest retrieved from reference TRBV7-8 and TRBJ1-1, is GAGVSQSPRYKVAKRGQDVALRCDPISGHVSLFWYQQALGQGPEFLTYFQNEAQLDKSGLPSDRFFAERPEGSVSTLKIQRTQQEDSAVYLCASSLRSKPGTEAFFGQGTRLTVV.

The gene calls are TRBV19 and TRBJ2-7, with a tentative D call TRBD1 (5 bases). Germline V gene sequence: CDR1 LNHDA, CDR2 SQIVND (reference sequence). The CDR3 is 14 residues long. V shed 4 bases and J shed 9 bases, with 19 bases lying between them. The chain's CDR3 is CASSTADKGWGQYF. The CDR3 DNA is TGTGCCAGTAGTACCGCGGACAAGGGCTGGGGGCAGTACTTC.

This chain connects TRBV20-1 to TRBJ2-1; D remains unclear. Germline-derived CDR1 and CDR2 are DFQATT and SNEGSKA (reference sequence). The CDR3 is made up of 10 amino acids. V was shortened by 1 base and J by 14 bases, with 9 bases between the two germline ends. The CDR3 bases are TGCAGTGCTAGAGCGGTTGGGGAGTTCTTC. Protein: CSARAVGEFF.

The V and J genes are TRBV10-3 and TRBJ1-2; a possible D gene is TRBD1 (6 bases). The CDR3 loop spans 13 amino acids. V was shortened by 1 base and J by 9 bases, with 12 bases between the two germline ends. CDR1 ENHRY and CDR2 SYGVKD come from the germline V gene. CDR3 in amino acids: CAISELQGASYTF. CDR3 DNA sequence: TGTGCCATCAGTGAGTTACAGGGTGCGAGCTACACCTTC.

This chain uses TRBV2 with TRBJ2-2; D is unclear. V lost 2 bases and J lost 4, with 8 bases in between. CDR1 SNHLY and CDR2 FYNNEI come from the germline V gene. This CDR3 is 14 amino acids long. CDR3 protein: CASSERHTTGELFF. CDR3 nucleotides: TGTGCCAGCAGTGAAAGGCATACCACCGGGGAGCTGTTTTTT.

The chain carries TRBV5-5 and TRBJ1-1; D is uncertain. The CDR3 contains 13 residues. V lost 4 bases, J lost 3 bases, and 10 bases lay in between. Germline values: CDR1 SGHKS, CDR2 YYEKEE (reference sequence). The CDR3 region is CASSLPRYTEAFF. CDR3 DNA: TGTGCCAGCAGCCTCCCCAGATACACTGAAGCTTTCTTT. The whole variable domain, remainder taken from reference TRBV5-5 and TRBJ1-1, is DAGVTQSPTHLIKTRGQQVTLRCSPISGHKSVSWYQQVLGQGPQFIFQYYEKEERGRGNFPDRFSARQFPNYSSELNVNALLLGDSALYLCASSLPRYTEAFFGQGTRLTVV.

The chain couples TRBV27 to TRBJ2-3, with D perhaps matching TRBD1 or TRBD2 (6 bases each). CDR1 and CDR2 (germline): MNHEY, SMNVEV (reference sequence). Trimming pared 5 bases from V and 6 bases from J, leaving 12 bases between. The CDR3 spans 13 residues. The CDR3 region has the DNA TGTGCCAGCAGTACGGGGGCCCGGGATACGCAGTATTTT. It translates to CASSTGARDTQYF.

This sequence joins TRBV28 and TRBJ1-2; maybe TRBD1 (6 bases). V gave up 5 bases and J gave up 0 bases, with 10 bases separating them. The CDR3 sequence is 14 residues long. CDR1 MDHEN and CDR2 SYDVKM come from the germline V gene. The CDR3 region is CASSPGVPNYGYTF. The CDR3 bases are TGTGCCAGCAGTCCAGGGGTTCCTAACTATGGCTACACCTTC.